This T cell receptor (beta chain) was obtained from a study of blood T cell repertoires in COVID-19 (TCRdb year 2020). At the level of the whole study: Samples covering the acute and convalescent phases of COVID-19 were provided by collaborators in the United States, Italy and Spain. Samples were obtained from the ongoing ImmuneRACE study (first 160 participants) and from 1,200 or so subjects provided by 6 global collaborators. Where HLA class I and class II types were available, the types were taken from metadata supplied by the sample provider, not from assay-based typing. Sample metadata almost always included a de-identified subject ID, COVID-19 status, age in years and sex. The material from the prospective study consisted of cDNA or gDNA derived from T cells, B-cell-depleted T cells, or PBMCs. Subjects who had been exposed to COVID-19, were actively infected with it, or had recovered from it provided the deeply sampled blood TCRbeta repertoires that made up the dataset. The repertoires were released in a freely available public database intended as a resource for research on the immune response to SARS-CoV-2.

Collaborating institutions collected whole blood in K2EDTA tubes following their own protocols. For TCRbeta analysis, collaborators shipped samples as frozen whole blood, isolated PBMCs, or DNA extracted from either of those sample types. With respect to this clone: Which antigen it targets is not known. No clone much larger than this one lies a single base away; base qualities are absent.

V is clipped by 7 bases and J by 6 bases, and the sequence between their germline boundaries is 13 bases long. Based on the germline V gene, the CDR1 and CDR2 sequences are MRHNA and SNTAGT. Including cysteine and phenylalanine, the CDR3 has 13 amino acids. The retained sequence is limited to the CDR3, 39 bases, with the frame set at the first base. TCRbeta CDR3 regions were amplified from genomic DNA using the immunoSEQ Assay, a bias-controlled multiplex PCR. From the authors' description of their analysis: Nucleated cell counts per sample were estimated from amplification of reference gene primers within the assay. To quantify the absolute abundance of each unique TCRbeta CDR3 rearrangement, sequence reads were collapsed and filtered. For each sample, productive Simpson clonality was calculated as the square root of Simpson's diversity index across productive rearrangements. TCRdb re-hosts the immuneACCESS table, in-frame sequences only. Its copies lack some clones; in the studies checked, an unresolved V gene accounts for under half of them, and the cause for the rest is not known. V and J calls and clone size are given by that table; D and trimming were obtained from the DNA. This sample gives roughly 99,000 clones in total; more than 70% of them show up just once. Over 4% of the sample is taken by the ten largest.

Here is what the overall study found, with its caveats: Clinical and demographic metadata were provided uncurated, with the amount varying by source and participant.

The sequence links TRBV6-4 to TRBJ2-1; TRBD2 could be the D gene, as 6 bases match. Sequencing used peripheral blood. The sequence was obtained from a human donor in a cohort sampled during active COVID-19. The CDR3 amino acid sequence is: CASKTGSSNEQFF. The DNA sequence reads TGTGCCAGCAAGACCGGGAGTTCCAATGAGCAGTTCTTC.